This entry describes one T cell receptor (beta chain). What it binds is unknown. The junction and the germline gene differ at one end; a read error may be behind it. These data originate in a study of blood T cells in healthy people across ages. Findings and caveats of the study: TCR beta diversity tracked closely with naive T cell percentage. Not knowing donor CMV status may have confounded expanded clonotype changes.

CDR1 is MDHEN, CDR2 SYDVKM, per germline. The CDR3 is made up of 12 amino acids. The use of a sample-barcoded 5' primer and a J-beta primer mix characterized a second PCR of roughly 6 to 11 cycles. TCRdb reprocessed the 5' RACE reads via MiXCR and lists one record per CDR3 protein. The data show approximately 1.5 million distinct CDR3 sequences, with approximately 32% seen just once and 11% held by the top ten. The receptor's source is a woman aged 30 to 39 in good health. Sequenced material: blood. V usage is TRBV28 and J usage is TRBJ2-4, with D uncertain. The end of the DNA fits TRBJ2-7 better, so the J call may be wrong. CDR3 region: CTSSLMDNEQYF. Here the CDR3 DNA reads TGTACCAGCAGTTTGATGGATAACGAGCAGTACTTC.